This T cell receptor (beta chain) was identified in a study of T cells in Graves' hyperthyroidism and ophthalmopathy. RNA transcripts were the template for amplifying TCR beta CDR3 regions. An initial round of RT-PCR targeting the TCR CDR3 relied on the HTBI primer set. TCRdb reprocessed the multiplex PCR reads with MiXCR, giving one entry per CDR3 protein. Among 390,000 or so distinct CDR3 sequences, roughly 15% were seen once, and the ten largest hold less than 15%. A NOSPECS grade of at least 4, a Clinical Activity Score of at least 3 and duration under 3 months were recorded in ophthalmopathy patients. V lost 1 base and J 6 bases, leaving 5 bases between the germline ends. Germline CDR1 is SGHTA and CDR2 is FQGTGA. There are 12 residues in the CDR3.

This receptor was taken from a man younger than 35 with Graves' ophthalmopathy. The chain combines TRBV7-3 with TRBJ2-3; no reliable D call. The sample taken for sequencing was blood. Written as DNA, the CDR3 is TGTGCCAGCAGCTTAATGGGGGATACGCAGTATTTT. Residues: CASSLMGDTQYF.